This T cell receptor (beta chain) came from a study of shared clonotypes between healthy human individuals. Background on the study: For every donor, three CD4 naive, three CD4 memory, two CD8 naive and one CD8 memory plates were used.

The germline V gene has CDR1 SQVTM and CDR2 ANQGSEA. Trimming took 3 bases from V and 2 from J; bases not matched to a gene: 3. CDR3 size: 13 residues. Comment on this clone: Its antigen is still unknown.

In replicate PCRs of sorted subsets, roughly 200 ng DNA, approximately 30,000 T cell genomes, was used. Assay: immunoSEQ multiplex PCR; the TCRdb copy retains only in-frame clones and omits some. The sample yields roughly 650,000 clones, about 96% seen once. Findings and caveats of the study: Generation probability values for non-shared clonotypes were lower than those for clonotypes shared by all four donors.

Naive CD8 cells lacked CD45RO, underwent positive selection for CCR7 and left out terminally differentiated effector memory CD45RA+ cells. Material for sequencing was naive CD8+ T cells sorted from blood. This chain uses TRBV29-1 with TRBJ2-7; 8 positions match TRBD1. This TCR came from a woman aged 25-40 years in good health. Written as DNA, the CDR3 is TGCAGCGTTGAGACAGGGGCGACCTACGAGCAGTACTTC. Amino acids: CSVETGATYEQYF.